This entry concerns a single T cell receptor beta chain. The sample belongs to a study of blood T cell repertoires in COVID-19. Germline V gives CDR1 MDHEN, CDR2 SYDVKM. There are 13 residues in the CDR3. V lost 9 bases, J lost 4 bases, and 6 bases stayed unmatched. As processed by the authors: Estimates of nucleated cell counts were drawn from the amplification of reference gene primers. Sequencing was performed with immunoSEQ multiplex PCR; in TCRdb, only in-frame clones are kept and a portion is missing. V and J calls and clone size follow that table, whereas D and trimming were derived from the DNA. This sample has about 27,000 clones, with around nine tenths found just once.

V gene TRBV28 combines with J gene TRBJ2-1; the match to TRBD2 covers 7 bases. The source material was peripheral blood. This clonotype originated in a human donor with active COVID-19. The donor label of this sample is uncertain. The CDR3 DNA is TGTGCCAGTTCTAGCGGAGCATACAATGAGCAGTTCTTC. The encoded protein is CASSSGAYNEQFF.